A single sample is the source of the 32 T cell receptor beta chains below, sequenced in a study of blood T cell repertoires in COVID-19. This table comes from immunoSEQ multiplex PCR, and its TCRdb copy is limited to in-frame clones, with some not included. This sample yields under 250,000 clones, of which 88% are seen a single time; under 8% belongs to the top ten. Sequenced input: peripheral blood. The origin of the receptors is a woman aged 25 to 45 with COVID-19, enrolled during active disease.

J is TRBJ1-2 and V is TRBV23-1; D not certain. TRBV23-1 is annotated as an ORF whose role is uncertain. Trimming took 4 bases from V and 2 from J, leaving 14 bases between them. CDR3 length: 15 amino acids. Here the CDR3 DNA reads TGCGCCAGCAGTCCGCGGCCTCCGCAGAACTATGGCTACACCTTC. This encodes CASSPRPPQNYGYTF.

The rearrangement uses TRBV2 and TRBJ2-6; 8 nucleotides align to TRBD2. The CDR3 is 16 amino acids. Per germline, CDR1 SNHLY and CDR2 FYNNEI. With 8 bases clipped from V and 4 bases from J, the junction kept 10 bases outside the gene matches. The CDR3 sequence is CASSGTSGYGANVLTF. The CDR3 DNA is TGTGCCAGCTCCGGGACTAGTGGTTACGGGGCCAACGTCCTGACTTTC.

DNA for the CDR3: TGTGCCAGCACCTCCGGGGAGGGAGGGCCCTCAGATACGCAGTATTTT. Amino acid sequence: CASTSGEGGPSDTQYF. The chain carries TRBV3-1 (or the pseudogene TRBV3-2) and TRBJ2-3; TRBD2 matches 7 bases. Trimming cost V 7 bases and J 4 bases; bases outside gene matches: 14. CDR1 and CDR2 (germline): LGHDT, YNNKEL (reference sequence). The CDR3 has 16 residues.

This clone was recorded many times. The chain links TRBV19 to TRBJ2-2, with D maybe TRBD1 (6 bases). Germline loops: CDR1 LNHDA, CDR2 SQIVND (reference sequence). The CDR3 spans 15 residues. Trimming stripped 5 bases from V and 1 base from J, with 11 bases between. The CDR3 DNA reads TGTGCCAGTAGTTCGACGGGACAGAACACCGGGGAGCTGTTTTTT. Amino acids: CASSSTGQNTGELFF.

Only one count was recorded for this clone. This chain links TRBV3-1 (or the pseudogene TRBV3-2) with TRBJ2-5, with D maybe TRBD2 (5 bases). This CDR3 spans 15 amino acids. Looked up from germline, CDR1 is LGHDT and CDR2 is YNNKEL (reference sequence). Trimming shortened V by 0 bases and J by 4 bases, and 12 bases separated the two germline ends. The CDR3 bases are TGTGCCAGCAGCCAAGATGAGGGCTGGGGAGAGACCCAGTACTTC. Translation gives CASSQDEGWGETQYF.

The genes are TRBV19 and TRBJ1-6; D gene ambiguous. This CDR3 has 16 amino acids. Germline loops: CDR1 LNHDA, CDR2 SQIVND (reference sequence). Trimming pared 6 bases from V and 5 bases from J, leaving 17 bases between. This chain's CDR3 is CASRGRRTGHNSPLHF. The CDR3 DNA sequence: TGTGCCAGTAGGGGCAGGCGGACTGGGCATAATTCACCCCTCCACTTT.

V gene TRBV12-5 combines with J gene TRBJ2-7; weak D call: TRBD1 (6 bases). V gave up 7 bases and J gave up 3 bases, with 19 bases separating them. There are 15 residues in the CDR3. Germline CDR1 and CDR2: LGHNT and FRNRAP. The CDR3 sequence: CASAPGQGFHYEQYF. The CDR3, as DNA: TGTGCTAGTGCCCCCGGGCAGGGGTTTCACTACGAGCAGTACTTC.

The chain carries TRBV7-8 and TRBJ2-2; 8 bases are shared with TRBD2. CDR1 is SGHVS and CDR2 is FQNEAQ in the germline V gene. The V gene end was trimmed by 2 bases and the J gene end by 6 bases; junction bases not matched to a gene: 2. The length of the CDR3 is 14 residues. CDR3 protein: CASSLLLAAGELFF. The CDR3 DNA follows: TGTGCCAGCAGCTTATTACTAGCGGCCGGGGAGCTGTTTTTT.

The rearrangement links TRBV5-1 to TRBJ2-5, with TRBD2 matching over 9 bases. The CDR3 totals 14 residues. The junction had 3 bases not matched to a gene; V was cut back by 2 bases and J by 4 bases. Germline values: CDR1 SGHRS, CDR2 YFSETQ. CDR3 loop: CASSFSGRTETQYF. CDR3 sequence (DNA): TGCGCCAGCAGCTTTAGCGGGAGAACAGAGACCCAGTACTTC.

This clone was counted a few times. V is TRBV5-1 and J is TRBJ2-7, with D possibly matching TRBD2 (8 bases). The CDR3 totals 16 residues. Trimming took 5 bases from V and 6 from J, leaving 24 bases between them. Germline CDR1 and CDR2: SGHRS and YFSETQ. The CDR3: CASRAGDSLTGLEQYF. CDR3 in DNA: TGCGCCAGCAGAGCGGGGGACAGCCTTACGGGTCTCGAGCAGTACTTC.

V and J are TRBV7-8 and TRBJ1-4; no clear D gene. V shed 1 base and J shed 8 bases, with 8 bases lying between them. The CDR3 has 13 residues. Germline CDR1 SGHVS, CDR2 FQNEAQ. The CDR3 DNA sequence: TGTGCCAGCAGCTTAGGGTTGGAGGAAAAACTGTTTTTT. Translating it yields CASSLGLEEKLFF.

The chain joins TRBV2 to TRBJ2-3; 11 bases agree with TRBD2. CDR3 length: 16 amino acids. Germline V gene lookup returns CDR1 SNHLY and CDR2 FYNNEI. V was pared by 6 bases and J by 2 bases, with 7 bases of the junction left unmatched. CDR3 sequence: CASSGTSGLITDTQYF. The CDR3 DNA sequence: TGTGCCAGCAGCGGGACTAGCGGCCTCATCACAGATACGCAGTATTTT.

The genes are TRBV19 and TRBJ2-7; D is perhaps TRBD2 (6 bases). V lost 6 bases to trimming and J lost 6 bases, with 18 bases between them. The length of the CDR3 is 14 residues. Germline V gene sequence: CDR1 LNHDA, CDR2 SQIVND (reference sequence). The CDR3 DNA reads TGTGCCAGTAGCTTCAACGGAGGGGCACTCGAGCAGTACTTC. Its protein is CASSFNGGALEQYF. Complete variable domain (other parts from reference TRBV19 and TRBJ2-7): DGGITQSPKYLFRKEGQNVTLSCEQNLNHDAMYWYRQDPGQGLRLIYYSQIVNDFQKGDIAEGYSVSREKKESFPLTVTSAQKNPTAFYLCASSFNGGALEQYFGPGTRLTVT.

The chain joins TRBV24-1 to TRBJ2-1, with 8 bases aligning to TRBD2. Germline lookup yields CDR1 KGHDR and CDR2 SFDVKD. The CDR3 is 14 residues long. The V segment lost 7 bases and the J segment 5 bases; nucleotides outside the gene matches: 6. CDR3 sequence reads: CATRVREEDNEQFF. The CDR3 bases are TGTGCCACCAGGGTGCGGGAGGAGGACAATGAGCAGTTCTTC.

This chain uses TRBV29-1 with TRBJ2-2, with TRBD2 identical over 10 bases. V gave up 2 bases and J gave up 3 bases; unmatched junction bases: 9. This CDR3 is built from 17 residues. In germline, CDR1 is SQVTM, CDR2 ANQGSEA. The CDR3 DNA follows: TGCAGCGTTGAATTCCGAGCGGGAGGGCCCGACACCGGGGAGCTGTTTTTT. It translates to CSVEFRAGGPDTGELFF.

CDR3: CASSLATSGSTQYF. CDR3 coding DNA: TGTGCCAGCAGCTTAGCGACTAGCGGGTCAACCCAGTACTTC. This rearrangement joins TRBV7-2 to TRBJ2-5, with 10 bases fitting TRBD2. The length of the CDR3 is 14 residues. J lost 8 bases, V lost 0 bases, and 3 bases had no gene match. Germline CDR1 reads SGHTA; CDR2 reads FQGNSA.

This CDR3 reads CASSFLDRGGSYNEQFF. CDR3 coding DNA: TGTGCCAGCAGCTTCCTTGATAGGGGAGGGTCCTACAATGAGCAGTTCTTC. The V gene is TRBV5-4, the J gene TRBJ2-1; TRBD2 matches 7 bases. J lost 1 base, V lost 2 bases, and 9 bases had no gene match. Germline V gives CDR1 SGHNT, CDR2 YYREEE (reference sequence). This CDR3 has 17 residues. Supplemented by reference TRBV5-4 and TRBJ2-1, the full variable domain reads ETGVTQSPTHLIKTRGQQVTLRCSSQSGHNTVSWYQQALGQGPQFIFQYYREEENGRGNFPPRFSGLQFPNYSSELNVNALELDDSALYLCASSFLDRGGSYNEQFFGPGTRLTVL.

The chain recombines TRBV4-1 with TRBJ2-1, with TRBD2 matching over 10 bases. V lost 1 base and J lost 5; bases outside the gene matches: 11. From germline, CDR1 is MGHRA and CDR2 YSYEKL. This CDR3 is built from 18 residues. Here the CDR3 reads CASSQVALGLALNNEQFF. The CDR3 DNA sequence: TGCGCCAGCAGCCAAGTCGCCTTGGGACTAGCGCTGAACAATGAGCAGTTCTTC.

The chain carries TRBV6-4 and TRBJ1-1, with D tentatively TRBD1 (6 bases). The V and J ends lost 5 bases and 4 bases respectively, with 14 bases between them. In germline, CDR1 is MRHNA, CDR2 SNTAGT. This CDR3 comprises 14 residues. The CDR3 DNA sequence: TGTGCCAGCAGTCTGGGACACGCGGGCACTGAAGCTTTCTTT. It is translated as CASSLGHAGTEAFF.

This clone came up once. The chain recombines TRBV10-3 with TRBJ1-4, with TRBD1 identical over 7 bases. The junction had 9 bases not matched to a gene; V was cut back by 6 bases and J by 8 bases. The CDR3 length is 14 residues. CDR1 and CDR2 from the germline V gene are ENHRY and SYGVKD. CDR3 bases: TGTGCCATCAGGGCCGACAGGGATGGCGAAAAACTGTTTTTT. Translating it yields CAIRADRDGEKLFF.

V gene TRBV4-1 combines with J gene TRBJ2-1; 10 bases map to TRBD2. After removal of 2 bases from V and 8 bases from J, the junction contained 9 bases not matched to a gene. The CDR3 runs to 16 residues. Looked up from germline, CDR1 is MGHRA and CDR2 is YSYEKL. CDR3 loop: CASSQRASGSRDEQFF. The CDR3 nucleotides are TGCGCCAGCAGCCAACGGGCTAGCGGGAGTAGGGATGAGCAGTTCTTC.

The gene calls are TRBV9 and TRBJ1-2; D call uncertain. The CDR3 extends over 15 amino acids. V dropped 3 bases and J dropped 2 bases, with 14 bases sitting between them. The germline CDR1 and CDR2 sequences are SGDLS and YYNGEE. The CDR3 here is CASSAADSWNYGYTF. CDR3 sequence (DNA): TGTGCCAGCAGCGCTGCGGACTCTTGGAACTATGGCTACACCTTC.

CDR3 region: CASGVWGEKAGELFF. CDR3 bases: TGTGCCAGTGGGGTCTGGGGCGAAAAGGCCGGGGAGCTGTTTTTT. The chain combines TRBV19 with TRBJ2-2; TRBD1 might be the D (5 bases). The V gene's germline CDR1 is LNHDA and CDR2 SQIVND (reference sequence). V lost 8 bases and J lost 6, with 19 bases in between. The CDR3 length is 15 residues.

The chain couples TRBV7-9 to TRBJ1-1; D remains unclear. The CDR3 consists of 13 residues. Per the germline V gene, CDR1 is SEHNR and CDR2 is FQNEAQ (reference sequence). V lost 5 bases and J lost 13, with 20 bases in between. CDR3 sequence reads: CASSPRSSSEVFF. In DNA, the CDR3 is TGTGCCAGCAGCCCGAGGTCTAGTTCGGAGGTTTTCTTT.

V usage is TRBV28 and J usage is TRBJ2-1; 8 nucleotides match TRBD1. The germline CDR1 and CDR2 sequences are MDHEN and SYDVKM. The CDR3 is made up of 15 amino acids. V was pared by 2 bases and J by 7 bases, with 7 bases of the junction left unmatched. In nucleotides, the CDR3 is TGTGCCAGCAGTTTACTCAGGGGGCGCGTAAATGAGCAGTTCTTC. It specifies CASSLLRGRVNEQFF.

V usage is TRBV2 and J usage is TRBJ1-2; D is unresolved. The V end was cut by 0 bases, the J end by 8 bases, with 16 bases between. CDR1 and CDR2 (germline): SNHLY, FYNNEI. CDR3 length: 15 residues. The CDR3: CASSEASGPGIGYTF. The CDR3 nucleotides read TGTGCCAGCAGTGAAGCGAGCGGCCCCGGGATCGGCTACACCTTC.

A few counts support this clone. This chain joins TRBV9 and TRBJ2-3; 13 bases map to TRBD2. The CDR3 length is 18 residues. Germline V gene lookup returns CDR1 SGDLS and CDR2 YYNGEE. J lost 3 bases, V lost 4 bases, and 11 bases had no gene match. The CDR3 spells CASSPGLAGVAVTDTQYF. As DNA, the CDR3 is TGTGCCAGCAGCCCCGGACTAGCGGGAGTGGCGGTGACAGATACGCAGTATTTT.

The rearrangement uses TRBV5-1 and TRBJ2-7, with 8 bases identical to TRBD1. CDR3 length: 15 residues. After removal of 0 bases from V and 5 bases from J, the junction contained 7 bases not matched to a gene. CDR1 is SGHRS, CDR2 YFSETQ, per germline. CDR3 DNA sequence: TGCGCCAGCAGCTTGGGAGCACAGGGGGTAAACGAGCAGTACTTC. It specifies CASSLGAQGVNEQYF.

This chain links TRBV6-2 or TRBV6-3 with TRBJ2-5; 9 bases are shared with TRBD2. The germline V gene encodes CDR1 MNHEY and CDR2 SVGEGT. Trimming at V came to 6 bases and at J to 4 bases, leaving 12 bases not matched to a gene. This CDR3 has 16 residues. Here the CDR3 DNA reads TGTGCCAGCAGCCGACAGGCGACTAGCGGATTAGAGACCCAGTACTTC. Its protein is CASSRQATSGLETQYF.

The rearrangement joins TRBV27 to TRBJ2-7; weak D call: TRBD2 (6 bases). The CDR3 runs 14 residues. The V end was cut by 4 bases, the J end by 0 bases, with 10 bases between. Germline assignment: CDR1 MNHEY and CDR2 SMNVEV (reference sequence). The CDR3 coding sequence is TGTGCCAGCAGTTACGGGAGCAGCTCCTACGAGCAGTACTTC. Translating it yields CASSYGSSSYEQYF.

The CDR3: CATSDFGDFPQYF. The CDR3 coding sequence is TGTGCCACCAGTGATTTCGGGGACTTTCCGCAGTATTTT. The chain joins TRBV24-1 to TRBJ2-3; perhaps TRBD2 as D (6 bases). Germline V gene data show CDR1 as KGHDR and CDR2 as SFDVKD. This CDR3 contains 13 residues. The ends were cut back, 1 base at V and 10 bases at J, with 11 bases in the middle.

This clone was counted a single time. The chain combines TRBV12-5 with TRBJ2-1, with 8 positions matching TRBD1. Germline V lookup: CDR1 LGHNT, CDR2 FRNRAP. The junction had 7 bases not matched to a gene; V was cut back by 3 bases and J by 6 bases. The CDR3 runs 15 residues. The CDR3 protein is CASGFGTGAFNEQFF. The DNA of the CDR3 is TGTGCTAGTGGTTTCGGGACAGGAGCATTCAATGAGCAGTTCTTC.